This entry is about one T cell receptor beta chain. The antigen remains undetermined. Clones were sequenced by immunoSEQ multiplex PCR, and TCRdb holds only the in-frame ones, with some missing. Of some 120,000 clones listed, more than 80% are singletons. This record belongs to a study of graft-versus-host responses after intestinal transplantation. Whole-study results and caveats: There were GvH clones found in recipient marrow, and some of them appeared first in ileum or blood.

Deletions cut 4 bases from V and 9 bases from J, with 20 bases between. Germline CDR1 is MGHRA and CDR2 is YSYEKL. This CDR3 is built from 15 residues. The source is a human donor who received an intestinal transplant. Sequenced here: unstimulated CD4+ T cells sorted from spleen or lymph node cells, sampled before intestinal transplant. The chain couples TRBV4-1 to TRBJ2-3; D gene unclear. Here the CDR3 DNA reads TGCGCCAGCAGCCTGCAAGTCCCCCATTTAGGGACGCAGTATTTT. Translated, it gives CASSLQVPHLGTQYF.